One and the same sample provided the 28 T cell receptor beta chains below, sequenced in a study of cytomegalovirus exposure and HLA in healthy donors. PCR involved 60 Vbeta and 13 Jbeta primers. Clones were sequenced by immunoSEQ multiplex PCR, and TCRdb holds only the in-frame ones, with some missing. The data hold about 140,000 clones, with about four fifths observed a single time. The specimen was PBMCs. All receptors come from a male donor in good health and CMV-seronegative.

The chain combines TRBV18 with TRBJ1-6, with 9 bases lining up with TRBD1. The CDR3 is 16 amino acids. Trimming cost V 3 bases and J 8 bases; bases outside gene matches: 8. Germline CDR1 reads KGHSH; CDR2 reads LQKENI. CDR3 nucleotide sequence: TGTGCCAGCTCACCGCTTCCGGGACAGGGATATTCACCCCTCCACTTT. Translated, it gives CASSPLPGQGYSPLHF. Full variable domain (rest looked up from reference TRBV18 and TRBJ1-6): NAGVMQNPRHLVRRRGQEARLRCSPMKGHSHVYWYRQLPEEGLKFMVYLQKENIIDESGMPKERFSAEFPKEGPSILRIQQVVRGDSAAYFCASSPLPGQGYSPLHFGNGTRLTVT.

The CDR3 bases are TGTGCCTGGACCCGGGACTTCGGCTCCTACGAGCAGTACTTC. Amino acid sequence: CAWTRDFGSYEQYF. This chain connects TRBV30 to TRBJ2-7; TRBD2 is a possible D gene (6 bases). V lost 4 bases and J 0 bases, leaving 13 bases between the germline ends. CDR1 GTSNPN and CDR2 SVGIG come from the germline V gene (reference sequence). The CDR3 is made up of 14 amino acids.

In this sample, this clone turned up a few times. The chain joins TRBV15 to TRBJ1-4; 9 bases are a match to TRBD1. Per the germline V gene, CDR1 is LNHNV and CDR2 is YYDKDF (reference sequence). The ends lost 3 bases at V and 12 bases at J; junction bases unmatched: 11. The CDR3 totals 15 residues. This chain's CDR3 is CATSRGQGHTEELFF. The CDR3 nucleotides are TGTGCCACCAGCAGGGGACAGGGCCATACCGAAGAACTGTTTTTT.

The chain recombines TRBV7-2 with TRBJ2-5; 14 bases are shared with TRBD2. From germline, CDR1 is SGHTA and CDR2 FQGNSA. The CDR3 contains 17 residues. Germline trimming cut 3 bases from V and 5 bases from J; bases unmatched to any gene: 8. DNA for the CDR3: TGTGCCAGCAGCTTGGGACTAGCGGGGGTGATGGGGGAGACCCAGTACTTC. It codes for CASSLGLAGVMGETQYF.

Written as DNA, the CDR3 is TGTGCCAGCAGCGAACTAGGGGGTTGGAATTCACCCCTCCACTTT. Its translation: CASSELGGWNSPLHF. The chain joins TRBV5-8 to TRBJ1-6, with a tentative D call TRBD1 (6 bases). The CDR3 runs 15 residues. Germline V gene data show CDR1 as SGHTS and CDR2 as YDEGEE. V shed 4 bases and J shed 7 bases, with 15 bases lying between them.

V usage is TRBV7-9 and J usage is TRBJ1-4; 11 bases are shared with TRBD1. V was pared by 9 bases and J by 3 bases, with 12 bases of the junction left unmatched. The V gene's germline CDR1 is SEHNR and CDR2 FQNEAQ (reference sequence). CDR3 length: 17 amino acids. In nucleotides, the CDR3 is TGTGCCAGTATGTTAGGGGACAGGGGGAACTCTAATGAAAAACTGTTTTTT. Residues: CASMLGDRGNSNEKLFF.

This chain connects TRBV14 to TRBJ1-2; 10 bases fit TRBD1. Trimming removed 5 bases from V and 5 bases from J; junction bases left unmatched: 11. Germline V lookup: CDR1 SGHDN, CDR2 FVKESK. The CDR3 consists of 16 residues. The DNA of the CDR3 is TGTGCCAGCAGCGGAGACAGGGGGCGCATTGGGTATGGCTACACCTTC. Amino acids: CASSGDRGRIGYGYTF. The full variable domain, completed using reference TRBV14 and TRBJ1-2, is EAGVTQFPSHSVIEKGQTVTLRCDPISGHDNLYWYRRVMGKEIKFLLHFVKESKQDESGMPNNRFLAERTGGTYSTLKVQPAELEDSGVYFCASSGDRGRIGYGYTFGSGTRLTVV.

The sample holds a few counts of this clone. The chain joins TRBV18 to TRBJ2-5; 8 nucleotides line up with TRBD1. In germline, CDR1 is KGHSH, CDR2 LQKENI. The CDR3 runs to 18 residues. J was trimmed by 7 bases and V by 0 bases; bases with no gene match: 16. The CDR3 region is CASSPPGTGIALRGTQYF. The CDR3 coding sequence is TGTGCCAGCTCACCACCCGGGACAGGAATAGCCCTAAGAGGGACCCAGTACTTC.

The chain has TRBV7-6 and TRBJ1-3, with D possibly TRBD1 on 6 matching bases. This CDR3 has 16 residues. The V gene lost 1 base and the J gene lost 0 bases, with 10 bases spanning the gap. Germline V lookup: CDR1 SGHVS, CDR2 FNYEAQ. The DNA of the CDR3 is TGTGCCAGCAGCTTAGGGACAGCTAGCTCTGGAAACACCATATATTTT. Translated, it gives CASSLGTASSGNTIYF.

The genes are TRBV7-8 and TRBJ2-2, with a weak D call TRBD2 (5 bases). The CDR3 covers 14 residues. CDR1 is SGHVS, CDR2 FQNEAQ, per germline. Trimming shortened V by 5 bases and J by 4 bases, and 11 bases separated the two germline ends. The CDR3 spells CASSPRTSTGELFF. The CDR3 DNA is TGTGCCAGCAGCCCGAGAACTAGCACCGGGGAGCTGTTTTTT.

The CDR3 is CAFQGPGEKLFF. In nucleotides, the CDR3 is TGTGCCTTCCAGGGGCCGGGTGAAAAACTGTTTTTT. The chain joins TRBV30 to TRBJ1-4; a weak D match, TRBD1 (6 bases). Trimming pared 7 bases from V and 7 bases from J, leaving 13 bases between. Germline V gives CDR1 GTSNPN, CDR2 SVGIG (reference sequence). The length of the CDR3 is 12 residues.

The V and J genes are TRBV6-5 and TRBJ1-5; no clear D gene. The CDR3 spans 15 residues. Trimming shortened V by 5 bases and J by 0 bases, and 11 bases separated the two germline ends. The germline gives CDR1 MNHEY, CDR2 SVGAGI. In DNA form, the CDR3 reads TGTGCCAGCAGTCGGGAATCAGGTAGCAATCAGCCCCAGCATTTT. The encoded protein is CASSRESGSNQPQHF.

The genes are TRBV18 and TRBJ2-7; D is possibly TRBD2 (7 bases). Germline values: CDR1 KGHSH, CDR2 LQKENI. V was shortened by 2 bases and J by 2 bases, with 19 bases between the two germline ends. The length of the CDR3 is 17 residues. The CDR3 protein is CASSPRGGPGGPYEQYF. The CDR3 DNA reads TGTGCCAGCTCACCAAGGGGGGGCCCCGGGGGCCCCTACGAGCAGTACTTC.

The chain has TRBV4-1 and TRBJ2-4; TRBD2 is a possible D gene (6 bases). CDR3 length: 15 amino acids. Trimming pared 3 bases from V and 12 bases from J, leaving 21 bases between. The germline V gene has CDR1 MGHRA and CDR2 YSYEKL. In nucleotides, the CDR3 is TGCGCCAGCAGCCATGGGGGGTGGACCCCCGGTAATCAGTACTTC. Protein: CASSHGGWTPGNQYF.

This clone is a singleton in its sample. The rearrangement links TRBV5-1 to TRBJ1-2, with 11 bases that match TRBD1. The germline V gene has CDR1 SGHRS and CDR2 YFSETQ. The junction had 12 bases not matched to a gene; V was cut back by 4 bases and J by 1 base. This CDR3 contains 18 residues. CDR3 loop: CASSPGTGGSRLNYGYTF. The CDR3 DNA reads as TGCGCCAGCAGCCCGGGGACAGGGGGTTCTCGACTTAACTATGGCTACACCTTC.

J is TRBJ1-6 and V is TRBV11-3; no firm D call. The V gene lost 0 bases and the J gene lost 0 bases, with 9 bases spanning the gap. Germline V gene sequence: CDR1 SGHNT, CDR2 YENEEA. The CDR3 loop spans 17 amino acids. The DNA of the CDR3 is TGTGCCAGCAGCTTAGATCGAACGAGCTCCTATAATTCACCCCTCCACTTT. It encodes CASSLDRTSSYNSPLHF.

The rearrangement links TRBV2 to TRBJ2-7; perhaps TRBD2 as D (6 bases). The CDR3 spans 12 residues. Between the trimmed V and J ends, which lost 2 bases and 7 bases, there was a span of 9 bases. Germline CDR1 is SNHLY and CDR2 is FYNNEI. CDR3 nucleotides: TGTGCCAGCAGTGAAATGGGGACTGAGCAGTACTTC. Translated: CASSEMGTEQYF. Looking up the rest from reference TRBV2 and TRBJ2-7 gives the full variable domain: EPEVTQTPSHQVTQMGQEVILRCVPISNHLYFYWYRQILGQKVEFLVSFYNNEISEKSEIFDDQFSVERPDGSNFTLKIRSTKLEDSAMYFCASSEMGTEQYFGPGTRLTVT.

The chain is built from TRBV27 and TRBJ1-6; weak D call: TRBD1 (6 bases). Trimming removed 0 bases from V and 16 bases from J, with 13 bases in between. Germline-derived CDR1 and CDR2 are MNHEY and SMNVEV (reference sequence). The CDR3 sequence is 13 residues long. The CDR3 DNA follows: TGTGCCAGCAGTTTATCGAGGGGGGGGTTACTCCACTTT. Encoded protein: CASSLSRGGLLHF.

The CDR3 DNA reads as TGCAGTGCACAGGGGAGAGAAAAACTGTTTTTT. Translating it yields CSAQGREKLFF. V gene TRBV20-1 combines with J gene TRBJ1-4; the match to TRBD1 covers 7 bases. The CDR3 is 11 residues long. Unmatched junction bases numbered 3, after V lost 6 bases and J lost 8 bases. Germline V gene sequence: CDR1 DFQATT, CDR2 SNEGSKA (reference sequence).

This chain joins TRBV27 and TRBJ1-2; D might be TRBD1 (6 bases). There are 15 residues in the CDR3. The germline CDR1 and CDR2 sequences are MNHEY and SMNVEV (reference sequence). The V gene lost 4 bases and the J gene lost 8 bases, with 20 bases spanning the gap. The CDR3 sequence: CASSSARTAPGGYTF. The CDR3 nucleotides are TGTGCCAGCAGTTCAGCTAGGACAGCCCCGGGAGGCTACACCTTC.

V gene TRBV7-9 combines with J gene TRBJ1-1; possible D gene TRBD1, 6 bases. Trimming shortened V by 4 bases and J by 3 bases, and 21 bases separated the two germline ends. CDR1 and CDR2 from the germline V gene are SEHNR and FQNEAQ (reference sequence). There are 17 residues in the CDR3. In DNA form, the CDR3 reads TGTGCCAGCAGCTCCCCCGGGGGCGGGGGCGCGGACACTGAAGCTTTCTTT. Translated: CASSSPGGGGADTEAFF. The full variable domain, completed using reference TRBV7-9 and TRBJ1-1, is DTGVSQNPRHKITKRGQNVTFRCDPISEHNRLYWYRQTLGQGPEFLTYFQNEAQLEKSRLLSDRFSAERPKGSFSTLEIQRTEQGDSAMYLCASSSPGGGGADTEAFFGQGTRLTVV.

This rearrangement joins TRBV19 to TRBJ2-1, with D perhaps TRBD1 (6 bases). CDR1 LNHDA and CDR2 SQIVND come from the germline V gene (reference sequence). This CDR3 comprises 13 residues. Between the trimmed V and J ends, which lost 3 bases and 9 bases, there was a span of 12 bases. CDR3 DNA: TGTGCCAGTAGTATCCGTGGGGGCCTTGAGCAGTTCTTC. Residues: CASSIRGGLEQFF.

This rearrangement joins TRBV19 to TRBJ2-2, with TRBD1 matching 8 bases. CDR1 and CDR2 from the germline V gene are LNHDA and SQIVND (reference sequence). This CDR3 is 14 amino acids long. V was clipped by 1 base and J by 7 bases; unmatched bases: 2. The CDR3 nucleotides are TGTGCCAGTAGTATAGGCAGGGGGCGCGGGGAGCTGTTTTTT. Translating gives CASSIGRGRGELFF.

The chain couples TRBV10-3 to TRBJ1-1; D unclear. V was clipped by 4 bases and J by 1 base, with 10 bases between them. Germline V gene data show CDR1 as ENHRY and CDR2 as SYGVKD. This CDR3 region has 14 residues. The CDR3 DNA follows: TGTGCCATCAGTGGGACGGGGTGGAACACTGAAGCTTTCTTT. Its protein product is CAISGTGWNTEAFF.

V is TRBV15 and J is TRBJ1-1, with D unresolved. The CDR3 extends over 16 amino acids. Germline loops: CDR1 LNHNV, CDR2 YYDKDF (reference sequence). Trimming removed 0 bases from V and 2 bases from J, with 13 bases in between. CDR3 DNA sequence: TGTGCCACCAGCAGAGAATATGGCAGACTAAACACTGAAGCTTTCTTT. It translates to CATSREYGRLNTEAFF. The whole variable domain, remainder taken from reference TRBV15 and TRBJ1-1, is DAMVIQNPRYQVTQFGKPVTLSCSQTLNHNVMYWYQQKSSQAPKLLFHYYDKDFNNEADTPDNFQSRRPNTSFCFLDIRSPGLGDTAMYLCATSREYGRLNTEAFFGQGTRLTVV.

This clone was counted only a few times. The rearrangement joins TRBV4-3 to TRBJ2-3; 7 nucleotides align to TRBD2. Germline CDR1 LGHNA, CDR2 YSLEER. The CDR3 is made up of 17 amino acids. The V and J ends lost 4 bases and 2 bases, in that order; junction bases with no gene match: 12. CDR3 in DNA: TGCGCCAGCAGCCTGTACCGCGGGGGAACCAACACAGATACGCAGTATTTT. Translation: CASSLYRGGTNTDTQYF.

In nucleotides, the CDR3 is TGTGCCAGCAGGGGGGGGGCTCAAGAGACCCAGTACTTC. It encodes CASRGGAQETQYF. The rearrangement joins TRBV7-2 to TRBJ2-5, with D perhaps TRBD2 (7 bases). This CDR3 has 13 amino acids. V lost 6 bases to trimming and J lost 2 bases, with 10 bases between them. From germline, CDR1 is SGHTA and CDR2 FQGNSA.

V is TRBV30 and J is TRBJ2-7; 8 nucleotides align to TRBD1. Germline V gene data show CDR1 as GTSNPN and CDR2 as SVGIG (reference sequence). J lost 1 base, V lost 2 bases, and 4 bases had no gene match. This CDR3 spans 14 amino acids. The CDR3 DNA is TGTGCCTGGAGTCATGGGACAGGATCCTACGAGCAGTACTTC. Its protein product is CAWSHGTGSYEQYF.